What follows are 6 T cell receptor beta chains derived from one specimen sequenced in a study of T-cell memory formation after mild COVID-19. TCRdb recomputed calls from the 5' RACE reads with MiXCR, one row per CDR3 protein. The repertoire holds 300,000 to 400,000 distinct CDR3 sequences, with 10% to 15% as singletons. The specimen was PBMCs or a T cell subset sorted from them (not recorded which). The source is a man aged 18 to 30 who had mild COVID-19 (a few samples of this study predate the infection). Cell type and time point are not known.

This clonotype was counted between two and nine times. V gene TRBV14 combines with J gene TRBJ2-1; tentatively, D is TRBD2 (6 bases). Trimming removed 5 bases at V and 12 bases at J, with 14 bases between. CDR1 SGHDN and CDR2 FVKESK come from the germline V gene. The CDR3 has 12 residues. The CDR3 reads CASSYYPGLQFF. CDR3 coding DNA: TGTGCCAGCAGCTATTACCCGGGACTGCAGTTCTTC.

The chain employs TRBV20-1 and TRBJ1-2, with no clear D. With 4 bases removed from V and 2 bases from J, the gap between germline ends came to 14 bases. Germline CDR1 DFQATT, CDR2 SNEGSKA (reference sequence). There are 14 residues in the CDR3. CDR3 sequence reads: CSATRRDRNYGYTF. As DNA, the CDR3 is TGCAGTGCTACCCGGCGAGACCGAAACTATGGCTACACCTTC.

This clonotype was detected a few times. The chain carries TRBV11-3 and TRBJ2-1; D might be TRBD1 or TRBD2, each matching 6 bases. The CDR3 has 14 amino acids. Deletions cut 4 bases from V and 7 bases from J, with 14 bases between. Germline CDR1 is SGHNT and CDR2 is YENEEA. The DNA for the CDR3 is TGTGCCAGCAGCTCGGCGGGACATATTAATGAGCAGTTCTTC. Encoded protein: CASSSAGHINEQFF.

This clonotype has ten or more counts. The J gene is TRBJ1-1, the V gene TRBV7-2; D not resolved. The CDR3 loop spans 18 amino acids. In germline, CDR1 is SGHTA, CDR2 FQGNSA. V lost 2 bases and J lost 4, with 23 bases in between. CDR3 DNA: TGTGCCAGCAGCTTACGATGGATGGGGAGGCAAGAACGCACTGAAGCTTTCTTT. The encoded protein is CASSLRWMGRQERTEAFF. The full variable domain, completed using reference TRBV7-2 and TRBJ1-1, is GAGVSQSPSNKVTEKGKDVELRCDPISGHTALYWYRQSLGQGLEFLIYFQGNSAPDKSGLPSDRFSAERTGGSVSTLTIQRTQQEDSAVYLCASSLRWMGRQERTEAFFGQGTRLTVV.

The chain recombines TRBV6-2 or TRBV6-3 with TRBJ2-7, with TRBD1 as a possible D gene (6 bases). This CDR3 spans 11 amino acids. Trimming shortened V by 5 bases and J by 8 bases, and 10 bases separated the two germline ends. The V gene's germline CDR1 is MNHEY and CDR2 SVGEGT. CDR3 DNA sequence: TGTGCCAGCAGTGACCGGGACAAGCAGTACGTC. Its translation is CASSDRDKQYV.

This clonotype was seen more than once but under ten times. This rearrangement joins TRBV4-1 to TRBJ2-1; D may be TRBD2 (5 bases). CDR3 length equals 13 residues. V was trimmed by 4 bases and J by 6 bases, leaving 10 bases between them. From germline, CDR1 is MGHRA and CDR2 YSYEKL. CDR3 loop: CASSPLEGNEQFF. The CDR3 bases are TGCGCCAGCAGCCCCCTAGAGGGCAATGAGCAGTTCTTC.